A single sample gave rise to the 14 T cell receptor beta chains below, sequenced in a study of blood T cells in healthy people across ages. A sample-barcoded 5' primer and a J-beta primer mix were used in a second PCR of about 7 to 11 cycles. TCRdb called the 5' RACE reads again in MiXCR, with one record for every CDR3 protein. Of about 580,000 distinct CDR3 sequences listed, roughly 48% were seen once; the top ten hold just under 25%. The material sequenced was blood. These receptor sequences come from an elderly man in good health.

A word on this clonotype: The junction departs from the called germline gene at one end, perhaps through a read error. V and J are TRBV20-1 and TRBJ1-5; 7 nucleotides match TRBD1. CDR1 and CDR2 (germline): DFQATT, SNEGSKA (reference sequence). The CDR3 sequence is 14 residues long. The CDR3 DNA sequence: TGCAGTGCTAGCACAGGGGAGAGCAGTCAGCCCCAGCATTTT. This translates into CSASTGESSQPQHF.

The rearrangement joins TRBV5-1 to TRBJ2-7; 7 bases match TRBD1. Unmatched junction bases numbered 7, after V lost 5 bases and J lost 2 bases. The CDR3 is 14 residues long. CDR1 is SGHRS and CDR2 is YFSETQ in the germline V gene. CDR3: CASRTGTDTYEQYF. DNA of the CDR3: TGCGCCAGCAGGACAGGGACAGATACCTACGAGCAGTACTTC.

The chain combines TRBV20-1 with TRBJ2-7, with no clear D. Germline V gene sequence: CDR1 DFQATT, CDR2 SNEGSKA (reference sequence). The CDR3 contains 13 residues. V was trimmed by 3 bases and J by 7 bases, leaving 16 bases between them. CDR3 in DNA: TGCAGTGCTAGGGACCCGGCCTACAATGAGCAGTACTTC. This translates into CSARDPAYNEQYF.

This clonotype came up a few times. The chain combines TRBV7-6 with TRBJ2-1; no reliable D call. Per germline, CDR1 SGHVS and CDR2 FNYEAQ. This CDR3 is 14 amino acids long. V lost 4 bases, J lost 8 bases, and 15 bases lay in between. The CDR3 loop is CASSSQRMRDEQFF. CDR3 DNA: TGTGCCAGCAGCTCTCAAAGGATGAGAGATGAGCAGTTCTTC. Full variable domain (outside the CDR3, taken from reference TRBV7-6 and TRBJ2-1): GAGVSQSPRYKVTKRGQDVALRCDPISGHVSLYWYRQALGQGPEFLTYFNYEAQQDKSGLPNDRFSAERPEGSISTLTIQRTEQRDSAMYRCASSSQRMRDEQFFGPGTRLTVL.

A note on this clonotype: A much bigger clone sits one base away, suggesting this may be a read error. The chain couples TRBV29-1 to TRBJ2-5; D might be TRBD2 (6 bases). Trimming shortened V by 4 bases and J by 11 bases, and 17 bases separated the two germline ends. The CDR3 runs to 12 residues. From germline, CDR1 is SQVTM and CDR2 ANQGSEA. CDR3 bases: TGCAGCGTTGTTCCAGCGGGCAGTGAGCAGTACTTC. Its protein is CSVVPAGSEQYF. Combining the CDR3 with reference TRBV29-1 and TRBJ2-5 gives the whole variable domain SAVISQKPSRDICQRGTSLTIQCQVDSQVTMMFWYRQQPGQSLTLIATANQGSEATYESGFVIDKFPISRPNLTFSTLTVSNMSPEDSSIYLCSVVPAGSEQYFGPGTRLLVL.

This clonotype was observed many times. The rearrangement joins TRBV29-1 to TRBJ2-5; no clear D. The CDR3 covers 14 residues. Trimming left V 8 bases short and J 5 bases short, with 21 bases between. Germline CDR1 reads SQVTM; CDR2 reads ANQGSEA. In DNA, the CDR3 is TGCAGCTCCTCTAGTGCCTCCCGGATGGAGACCCAGTACTTC. Protein product: CSSSSASRMETQYF.

This clonotype was found a few times. This rearrangement joins TRBV20-1 to TRBJ1-2; D might be TRBD1 (6 bases). The CDR3 runs to 12 residues. The ends were cut back, 6 bases at V and 7 bases at J, with 15 bases in the middle. Germline V gene sequence: CDR1 DFQATT, CDR2 SNEGSKA (reference sequence). DNA of the CDR3: TGCAGTGCCTCGACAGGTCCACGTGGCTACACCTTC. It translates to CSASTGPRGYTF.

The count of this clonotype is one. This CDR3 is CAISEPSSDRDTEAFF. In DNA form, the CDR3 reads TGTGCCATCAGTGAGCCCTCCTCGGACAGAGACACTGAAGCTTTCTTT. The chain links TRBV10-3 to TRBJ1-1, with D maybe TRBD1 (6 bases). Trimming removed 2 bases at V and 3 bases at J, with 16 bases between. This CDR3 contains 16 residues. Germline assignment: CDR1 ENHRY and CDR2 SYGVKD.

The chain employs TRBV29-1 and TRBJ1-2, with D possibly TRBD1 on 6 matching bases. V was pared by 4 bases and J by 8 bases, with 20 bases between. In germline, CDR1 is SQVTM, CDR2 ANQGSEA. The CDR3 is made up of 14 amino acids. The CDR3 spells CSVGRDTANPGYTF. In DNA, the CDR3 is TGCAGCGTTGGGAGGGACACCGCTAATCCCGGCTACACCTTC.

This clonotype appeared a single time. An end of the junction differs from the germline gene, which may be a read error. V gene TRBV3-1 combines with J gene TRBJ2-7, with D unresolved. This CDR3 region has 14 residues. The V gene's germline CDR1 is LGHDT and CDR2 YNNKEL (reference sequence). The CDR3 spells CAGSQDRLSYEQYF. The CDR3 coding sequence is TGTGCCGGCAGCCAAGATCGACTTTCCTACGAGCAGTACTTC.

The chain is built from TRBV20-1 and TRBJ2-4; maybe TRBD1 (6 bases). V gave up 6 bases and J gave up 9 bases, with 30 bases separating them. This CDR3 comprises 17 residues. Germline assignment: CDR1 DFQATT and CDR2 SNEGSKA (reference sequence). The CDR3 coding sequence is TGCAGTGCGCAGAACGCGCATAACCGGGACAATTTTACCATTCAGTACTTC. Its protein is CSAQNAHNRDNFTIQYF.

V is TRBV28 and J is TRBJ1-3; no firm D call. In germline, CDR1 is MDHEN, CDR2 SYDVKM. The V end lost 7 bases, the J end lost 0 bases, and 10 bases lay between the germline ends. The CDR3 loop spans 14 amino acids. CDR3 coding DNA: TGTGCCAGCAAAAGACCGGTCTCTGGAAACACCATATATTTT. Protein product: CASKRPVSGNTIYF. Together with reference TRBV28 and TRBJ1-3, the CDR3 gives the full variable domain: DVKVTQSSRYLVKRTGEKVFLECVQDMDHENMFWYRQDPGLGLRLIYFSYDVKMKEKGDIPEGYSVSREKKERFSLILESASTNQTSMYLCASKRPVSGNTIYFGEGSWLTVV.

This chain joins TRBV27 and TRBJ1-2; TRBD1 agrees at 7 bases. V gave up 3 bases and J gave up 8 bases; unmatched junction bases: 12. Germline CDR1 and CDR2: MNHEY and SMNVEV (reference sequence). The CDR3 covers 15 residues. The DNA of the CDR3 is TGTGCCAGCAGTTTGGCCGGTGAGGGGGCTAGGGGCTACACCTTC. As protein: CASSLAGEGARGYTF.

This chain uses TRBV5-5 with TRBJ2-3, with D possibly being TRBD2 (5 bases). The CDR3 is made up of 13 amino acids. CDR1 SGHKS and CDR2 YYEKEE come from the germline V gene (reference sequence). V lost 6 bases and J lost 5, with 13 bases in between. In DNA form, the CDR3 reads TGTGCCAGCACCCGGGAAGGGCAAGATACGCAGTATTTT. Its translation is CASTREGQDTQYF.